This T cell receptor (beta chain) came from a study of T cell responses to AZD1222 COVID-19 vaccine. General study results and limits: None of the repertoires were sampled until the peak T cell response had passed. The sample set comprised mostly white British donors with more females, and clonal diversity was possibly underestimated. Among AZD1222 vaccinees, only six were seropositive at baseline.

Trimming at V came to 5 bases and at J to 5 bases, leaving 6 bases not matched to a gene. Germline V CDR1 and CDR2: LNHDA, SQIVND (reference sequence). The CDR3 extends over 14 amino acids. The count of this clone is one. The antigen remains unidentified. Only in-frame clones appear in the TCRdb table, and some are missing; sequencing was by immunoSEQ multiplex PCR. The table records about 97,000 clones, around nine tenths of them present only once. The TCR comes from an adult in good health. The starting material was peripheral blood, obtained on day 0 of AZD1222 vaccination. The gene calls are TRBV19 and TRBJ2-7; 10 bases fit TRBD2. As DNA, the CDR3 is TGTGCCAGTAGTGTACTAGCGGGGAAAGACGAGCAGTACTTC. Protein product: CASSVLAGKDEQYF.